This T cell receptor (beta chain) came from a study of blood T cell repertoires in COVID-19. Looking at the study overall: The study drew acute and convalescent COVID-19 samples from the United States, Italy and Spain.

In the original processing: Quantification of nucleated cells was approximated via reference gene primer amplification. TCRdb's copy holds only in-frame clones and misses some; the assay was immunoSEQ multiplex PCR. V, J and clone size are those of that table, while D and trimming were read from the DNA. The sample includes approximately 220,000 clones, about four fifths of them seen just once. The CDR3 contains 15 residues. Germline CDR1 is LGHNA and CDR2 is YSLEER. Trimming took 3 bases from V and 3 from J, leaving 14 bases between them. All enrollees were about 18 to 89 years old and from about 25 US areas. It was within 2 weeks before study entry that exposed participants met a COVID-19 case.

This rearrangement joins TRBV4-3 to TRBJ1-2, with a possible D match to TRBD1 (5 bases). The TCR was taken from a woman aged 45-65 years who had been exposed to COVID-19. Sequencing was carried out using PBMCs or T cells enriched from blood (not recorded which). CDR3 protein: CASSHGPRAHYGYTF. In DNA form, the CDR3 reads TGCGCCAGCAGCCACGGCCCCAGGGCACACTATGGCTACACCTTC.